The 5 T cell receptor beta chains below come from one sample, sequenced in a study of blood T cell repertoires in COVID-19. Using immunoSEQ multiplex PCR, the repertoire was profiled, and TCRdb retains in-frame clones only, with some absent. Among about 74,000 clones, 70% to 90% were seen once, and the ten largest hold roughly 2.5%. The specimen was peripheral blood. These TCRs come from a man aged 65 to 79 with active or convalescent COVID-19.

The V and J genes are TRBV28 and TRBJ2-4, with D perhaps TRBD1 (5 bases). There are 14 residues in the CDR3. V was cut by 5 bases and J by 1 base, with 9 bases left in between. The germline gives CDR1 MDHEN, CDR2 SYDVKM. Written as DNA, the CDR3 is TGTGCCAGCAGTCCGGACACTGCCAAAAACATTCAGTACTTC. This sequence encodes CASSPDTAKNIQYF. Combining the CDR3 with reference TRBV28 and TRBJ2-4 gives the whole variable domain DVKVTQSSRYLVKRTGEKVFLECVQDMDHENMFWYRQDPGLGLRLIYFSYDVKMKEKGDIPEGYSVSREKKERFSLILESASTNQTSMYLCASSPDTAKNIQYFGAGTRLSVL.

This sequence joins TRBV11-3 and TRBJ1-1, with a weak D call TRBD1 (6 bases). Trimming removed 4 bases from V and 5 bases from J, with 14 bases in between. CDR1 and CDR2 (germline): SGHNT, YENEEA. The CDR3 totals 14 residues. The CDR3 sequence: CASSSRGRDTEAFF. In DNA, the CDR3 is TGTGCCAGCAGCTCCAGGGGTAGGGATACTGAAGCTTTCTTT.

The gene calls are TRBV19 and TRBJ2-7; 7 bases line up with TRBD1. Germline V gene sequence: CDR1 LNHDA, CDR2 SQIVND (reference sequence). Trimming removed 9 bases from V and 2 bases from J; junction bases left unmatched: 10. This CDR3 has 14 amino acids. The CDR3 reads CASSPFGQAYEQYF. For the CDR3, the DNA is TGTGCCAGCAGCCCCTTCGGACAGGCCTACGAGCAGTACTTC.

J is TRBJ1-1 and V is TRBV6-5; possible D gene TRBD1, 6 bases. CDR1 MNHEY and CDR2 SVGAGI come from the germline V gene. V shed 0 bases and J shed 0 bases, with 8 bases lying between them. The CDR3 runs to 15 residues. The CDR3 DNA follows: TGTGCCAGCAGTTACTCGGGACACTTGAACACTGAAGCTTTCTTT. Translating it yields CASSYSGHLNTEAFF.

The chain joins TRBV30 to TRBJ1-5, with D unresolved. CDR3 size: 16 residues. With 0 bases removed from V and 0 bases from J, the gap between germline ends came to 12 bases. CDR1 is GTSNPN, CDR2 SVGIG, per germline (reference sequence). In nucleotides, the CDR3 is TGTGCCTGGAGTGTAGGTGAAGGGAGTAGCAATCAGCCCCAGCATTTT. Translated: CAWSVGEGSSNQPQHF.